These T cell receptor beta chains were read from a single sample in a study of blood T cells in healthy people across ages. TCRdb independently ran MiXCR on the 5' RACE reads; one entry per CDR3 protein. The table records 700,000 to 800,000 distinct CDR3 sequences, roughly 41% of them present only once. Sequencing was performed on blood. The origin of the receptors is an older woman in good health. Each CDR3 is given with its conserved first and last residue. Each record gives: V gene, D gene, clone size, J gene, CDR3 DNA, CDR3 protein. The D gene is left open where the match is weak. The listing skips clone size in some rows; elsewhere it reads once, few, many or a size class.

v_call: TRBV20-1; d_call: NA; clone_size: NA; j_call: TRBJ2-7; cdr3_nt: TGCAGTGCTGTGGGTCCTCGTCCCGGGGTGAGCTCCCACGAGCAGTACTTC; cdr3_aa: CSAVGPRPGVSSHEQYF
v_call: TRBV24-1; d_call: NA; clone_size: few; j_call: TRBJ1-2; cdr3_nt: TGTGCCACCAGTGACACCGGCTATGGCTACACCTTC; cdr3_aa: CATSDTGYGYTF
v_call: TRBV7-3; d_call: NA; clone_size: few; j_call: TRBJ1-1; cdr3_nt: TGTGCCAGCAGTCCCCACGGACGTGGAATGGGCACTGAAGCTTTCTTT; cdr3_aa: CASSPHGRGMGTEAFF
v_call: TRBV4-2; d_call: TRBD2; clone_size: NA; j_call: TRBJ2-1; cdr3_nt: TGTGCCAGCAGCCCACCGGGACTAGCGTTGGATGAGCAGTTCTTC; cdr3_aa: CASSPPGLALDEQFF
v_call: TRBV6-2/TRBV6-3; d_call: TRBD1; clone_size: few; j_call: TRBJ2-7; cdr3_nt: TGTGCCAGCAGCTCCGGGACAGGTGAATTTATGTACTTC; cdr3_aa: CASSSGTGEFMYF
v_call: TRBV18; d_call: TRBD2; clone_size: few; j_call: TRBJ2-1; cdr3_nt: TGTGCCAGCTCACCAGCGGGACTAGCGGGAACGAATGAGCAGTTCTTC; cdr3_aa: CASSPAGLAGTNEQFF
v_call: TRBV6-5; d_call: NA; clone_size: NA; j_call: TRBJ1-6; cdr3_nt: TGTGCCAGCAGTTACGACAGAACCTCCTATAATTCACCCCTCCACTTT; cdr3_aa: CASSYDRTSYNSPLHF
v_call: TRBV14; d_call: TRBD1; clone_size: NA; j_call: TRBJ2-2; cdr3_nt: TGTGCCAGCAGAGGACAGGACCCCGGGGAGCTGTTTTTT; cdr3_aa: CASRGQDPGELFF
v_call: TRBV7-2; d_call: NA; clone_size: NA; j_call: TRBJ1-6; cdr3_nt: TGTGCCAGCAGCCCGATGTCCTTTTCACCCCTCCACTTT; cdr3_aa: CASSPMSFSPLHF
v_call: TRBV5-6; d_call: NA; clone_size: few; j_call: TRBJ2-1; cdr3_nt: TGTGCCAGCAGCTCACCTGGCGAGGATTTGTCGCAGTTCTTC; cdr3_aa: CASSSPGEDLSQFF
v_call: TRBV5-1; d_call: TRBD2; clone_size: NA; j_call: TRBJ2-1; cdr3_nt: TGCGCCAGCAGCTTGGAAATAGCGGGGGCGTACAATGAGCAGTTCTTC; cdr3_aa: CASSLEIAGAYNEQFF
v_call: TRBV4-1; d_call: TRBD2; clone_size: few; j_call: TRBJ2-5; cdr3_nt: TGCGCCAGCAGCCAGTCGAGGGGACTAGCGGGAGTGGAGCAGTACTTC; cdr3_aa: CASSQSRGLAGVEQYF
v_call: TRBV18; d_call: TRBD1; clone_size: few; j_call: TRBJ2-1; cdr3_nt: TGTGCCAGCTCACCACCTTCAGGGGGCTTCTACAATGAGCAGTTCTTC; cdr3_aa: CASSPPSGGFYNEQFF
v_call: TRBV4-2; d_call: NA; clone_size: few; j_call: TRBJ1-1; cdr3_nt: TGTGCCAGCAGCCAAGATAGTAACACTGAAGCTTTCTTT; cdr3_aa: CASSQDSNTEAFF
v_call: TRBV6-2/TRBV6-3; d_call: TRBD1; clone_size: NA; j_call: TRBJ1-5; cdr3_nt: TGTGCCAGCAGGAGAACAGGGGTCAATCAGCCCCAGCATTTT; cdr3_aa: CASRRTGVNQPQHF
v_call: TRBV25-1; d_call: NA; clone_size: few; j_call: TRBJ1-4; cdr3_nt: TGTGCCAGCAGGAGCTTGTTGGGTGAAAAACTGTTTTTT; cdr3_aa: CASRSLLGEKLFF
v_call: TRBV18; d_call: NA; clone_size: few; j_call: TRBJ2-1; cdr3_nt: TGTGCCAGCTCACCACCGACAGACAATGAGCAGTTCTTC; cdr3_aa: CASSPPTDNEQFF
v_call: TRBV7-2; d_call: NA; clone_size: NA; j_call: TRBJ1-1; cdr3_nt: TGTGCCAGCAGCTTACAGGGGATGGGCACTGAAGCTTTCTTT; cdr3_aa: CASSLQGMGTEAFF
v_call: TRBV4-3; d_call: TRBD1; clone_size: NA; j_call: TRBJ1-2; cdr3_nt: TGCGCCAGCAGCCAGCACAGGGGCAACTATGGCTACACCTTC; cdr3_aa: CASSQHRGNYGYTF
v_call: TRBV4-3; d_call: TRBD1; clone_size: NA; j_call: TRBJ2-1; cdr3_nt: TGCGCCAGCAGCCAAGATCCTGAGGGGGCCGGTGAGCAGTTCTTC; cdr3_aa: CASSQDPEGAGEQFF
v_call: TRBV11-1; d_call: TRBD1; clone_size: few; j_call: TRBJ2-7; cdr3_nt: TGTGCCAGCAGCACAGGACAGGGGGCTAACGAGCAGTACTTC; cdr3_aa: CASSTGQGANEQYF
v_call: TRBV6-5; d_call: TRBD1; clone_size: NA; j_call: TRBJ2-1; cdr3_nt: TGTGCCAGCAGCCAATCACAGGGGGTCGGCAATGAGCAGTTCTTC; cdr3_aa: CASSQSQGVGNEQFF
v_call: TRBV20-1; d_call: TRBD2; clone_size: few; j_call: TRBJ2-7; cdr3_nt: TGCAGCGGGGCTAGCGGGACGGGGGGGACCTACGAGCAGTACTTC; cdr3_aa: CSGASGTGGTYEQYF
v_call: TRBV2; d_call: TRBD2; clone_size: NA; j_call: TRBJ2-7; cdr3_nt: TGTGCCAGCAGTGAGCAGGGGACTAGCTACGAGCAGTACTTC; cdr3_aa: CASSEQGTSYEQYF
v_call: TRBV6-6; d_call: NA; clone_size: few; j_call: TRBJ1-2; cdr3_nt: TGTGCCAGCAGTTTACAGGGCAGTGATGGCTACACCTTC; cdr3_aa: CASSLQGSDGYTF
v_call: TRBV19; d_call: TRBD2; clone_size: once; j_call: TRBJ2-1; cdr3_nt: TGTGCCTGTAGTATTCCGGGACTAGCGGCCTACAATGAGCAGTTCTTC; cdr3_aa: CACSIPGLAAYNEQFF
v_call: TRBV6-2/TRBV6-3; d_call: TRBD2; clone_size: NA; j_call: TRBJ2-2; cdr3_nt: TGTGCCAGCACTCTAGCGGGAGTGCCGGGGGAGCTGTTTTTT; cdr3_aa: CASTLAGVPGELFF
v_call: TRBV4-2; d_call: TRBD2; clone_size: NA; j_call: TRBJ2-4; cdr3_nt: TGTGCCAGCAGCCCGTACCCTGAGCGGGAAGGAGCCAAAAACATTCAGTACTTC; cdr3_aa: CASSPYPEREGAKNIQYF
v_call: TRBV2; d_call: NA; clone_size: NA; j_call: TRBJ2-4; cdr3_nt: TGTGCCAGCATGCTCACAGGATTTGGAGCCAAAAACATTCAGTACTTC; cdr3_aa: CASMLTGFGAKNIQYF
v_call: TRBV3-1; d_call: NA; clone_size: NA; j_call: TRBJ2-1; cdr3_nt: TGTGCCAGCAGCCGACTCGACAACGAGCAGTTCTTC; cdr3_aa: CASSRLDNEQFF
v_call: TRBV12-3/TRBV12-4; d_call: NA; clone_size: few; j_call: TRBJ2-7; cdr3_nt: TGTGCCAGCAGTTTAAGTCAGGGGCTAGCGGAATACAATGAGCAGTACTTC; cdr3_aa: CASSLSQGLAEYNEQYF
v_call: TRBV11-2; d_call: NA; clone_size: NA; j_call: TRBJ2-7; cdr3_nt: TGTGCCAGCAGGGAAGGGACTGTCTACGAGCAGTACTTC; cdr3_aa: CASREGTVYEQYF
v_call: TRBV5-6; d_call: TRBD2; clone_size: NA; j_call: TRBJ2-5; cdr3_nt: TGTGCCAGCAGCAGGGATCAAACTAGCGTGGGGACCCAGTACTTC; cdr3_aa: CASSRDQTSVGTQYF
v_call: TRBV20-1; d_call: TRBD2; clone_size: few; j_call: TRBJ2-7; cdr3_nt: TGCAGTGCTCAGGGACTAGCGGGAGACGAGCAGTACTTC; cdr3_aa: CSAQGLAGDEQYF
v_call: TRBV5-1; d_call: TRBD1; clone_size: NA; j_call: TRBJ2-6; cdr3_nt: TGCGCCAGCAGCTTGACAGGGGGCGCAGGTTCTGGGGCCAACGTCCTGACTTTC; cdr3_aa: CASSLTGGAGSGANVLTF
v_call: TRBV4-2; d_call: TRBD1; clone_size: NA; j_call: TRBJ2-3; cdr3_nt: TGTGCCAGCAGGGAACGGGACAGGGTGGCAGATACGCAGTATTTT; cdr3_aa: CASRERDRVADTQYF
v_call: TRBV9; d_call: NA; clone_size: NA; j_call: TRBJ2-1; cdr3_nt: TGTGCCAGCAGCCTCCGGGGGGGACAGGCAATCGATGAGCAGTTCTTC; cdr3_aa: CASSLRGGQAIDEQFF
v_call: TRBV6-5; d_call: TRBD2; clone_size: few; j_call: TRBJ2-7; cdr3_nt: TGTGCCAGCAGTTACGGTAGGCTAGCGGGAGAGTACGAGCAGTACTTC; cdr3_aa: CASSYGRLAGEYEQYF
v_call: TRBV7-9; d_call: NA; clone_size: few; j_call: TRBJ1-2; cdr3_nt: TGTGCCAGCAGCCAAAATGACCGCGAGAACTATGGCTACACCTTC; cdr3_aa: CASSQNDRENYGYTF